A single TCR beta chain is shown here with its context. The record originates from a study of blood T cell repertoires in COVID-19. For the study at large: The origin of the acute and convalescent COVID-19 samples was the United States, Italy and Spain.

Categorization into cohorts depended on clinical history that participants reported. Sequencing was performed with immunoSEQ multiplex PCR; in TCRdb, only in-frame clones are kept and a portion is missing. The sample contains hundreds of thousands of clones, about 89% of which appear only once. This TCR was sampled from a middle-aged woman who had recovered from COVID-19. The sequenced sample consisted of PBMCs or T cells enriched from blood (not recorded which).

This chain's CDR3 is CASRQGSEKLFF. Written as DNA, the CDR3 is TGTGCCAGCAGACAGGGGAGTGAAAAACTGTTTTTT. The chain links TRBV27 to TRBJ1-4; 7 nucleotides align to TRBD1. Trimming at V came to 6 bases and at J to 7 bases, leaving 2 bases not matched to a gene. CDR3 length: 12 residues. The V gene's germline CDR1 is MNHEY and CDR2 SMNVEV (reference sequence).